This is a list of T cell receptor beta chains from one sample in a study of blood T cell repertoires in COVID-19. Method: immunoSEQ multiplex PCR; TCRdb's copy keeps in-frame clones and lacks some. The sample lists around 200,000 clones; around 90% were seen once. The sequenced sample consisted of peripheral blood. The origin of the receptors is a middle-aged man with acute or convalescent COVID-19. CDR3s include the opening cysteine and the closing phenylalanine or tryptophan. Fields, in order: V gene, clone size, J gene, D gene, CDR3 protein, CDR3 DNA. A D gene is named only where the DNA matches it firmly. Expanded clones get a size class; other rows say once, few or many, or leave the size out.

V gene: TRBV19
clone size: -
J gene: TRBJ1-2
D gene: TRBD1
CDR3 protein: CASSTRQGVYGYTF
CDR3 DNA: TGTGCCAGTAGTACCAGACAGGGAGTCTATGGCTACACCTTC

V gene: TRBV3-1/TRBV3-2
clone size: few
J gene: TRBJ1-2
D gene: -
CDR3 protein: CASSPNPGGGYGYTF
CDR3 DNA: TGTGCCAGCAGCCCAAATCCGGGAGGGGGTTATGGCTACACCTTC

V gene: TRBV5-6
clone size: -
J gene: TRBJ2-7
D gene: TRBD1
CDR3 protein: CASSSRDRVNYEQYF
CDR3 DNA: TGTGCCAGCAGCTCCCGGGACAGGGTAAACTACGAGCAGTACTTC

V gene: TRBV3-1/TRBV3-2
clone size: -
J gene: TRBJ2-7
D gene: TRBD1
CDR3 protein: CASSQSHRGLLGYEQYF
CDR3 DNA: TGTGCCAGCAGCCAAAGTCACAGGGGGTTGTTAGGTTACGAGCAGTACTTC

V gene: TRBV30
clone size: -
J gene: TRBJ2-5
D gene: -
CDR3 protein: CAWSRTQETQYF
CDR3 DNA: TGTGCCTGGAGTAGGACTCAAGAGACCCAGTACTTC

V gene: TRBV5-1
clone size: -
J gene: TRBJ2-7
D gene: TRBD1
CDR3 protein: CASSTTPGQRVVSYEQYF
CDR3 DNA: TGCGCCAGCAGCACAACCCCGGGACAGAGAGTCGTCTCCTACGAGCAGTACTTC

V gene: TRBV28
clone size: once
J gene: TRBJ2-7
D gene: TRBD1
CDR3 protein: CASRRFRQGIYEQYF
CDR3 DNA: TGTGCCAGCAGACGGTTCAGACAGGGAATCTACGAGCAGTACTTC

V gene: TRBV6-1
clone size: once
J gene: TRBJ1-2
D gene: -
CDR3 protein: CASSEAGGFYGYTF
CDR3 DNA: TGTGCCAGCAGTGAAGCTGGGGGGTTCTATGGCTACACCTTC

V gene: TRBV29-1
clone size: -
J gene: TRBJ2-1
D gene: -
CDR3 protein: CSVEQGTTPYNEQFF
CDR3 DNA: TGCAGCGTTGAACAGGGGACGACCCCTTACAATGAGCAGTTCTTC

V gene: TRBV30
clone size: -
J gene: TRBJ1-5
D gene: TRBD1
CDR3 protein: CAWRTGNQPQHF
CDR3 DNA: TGTGCCTGGAGGACAGGGAACCAGCCCCAGCATTTT

V gene: TRBV6-5
clone size: -
J gene: TRBJ1-1
D gene: -
CDR3 protein: CASRAGGMNTEAFF
CDR3 DNA: TGTGCCAGCAGGGCGGGGGGCATGAACACTGAAGCTTTCTTT

V gene: TRBV19
clone size: -
J gene: TRBJ2-5
D gene: -
CDR3 protein: CASSRGGGETQYF
CDR3 DNA: TGTGCCAGTAGTAGGGGGGGCGGGGAGACCCAGTACTTC

V gene: TRBV7-2
clone size: -
J gene: TRBJ1-2
D gene: TRBD1
CDR3 protein: CASSLGTGWSNYGYTF
CDR3 DNA: TGTGCCAGCAGCTTAGGGACAGGTTGGTCTAACTATGGCTACACCTTC

V gene: TRBV29-1
clone size: -
J gene: TRBJ1-1
D gene: -
CDR3 protein: CSVVDPIRAGTEAFF
CDR3 DNA: TGCAGCGTTGTCGACCCGATCCGGGCGGGGACTGAAGCTTTCTTT

V gene: TRBV5-1
clone size: -
J gene: TRBJ2-3
D gene: -
CDR3 protein: CASSLGLAASTDTQYF
CDR3 DNA: TGCGCCAGCAGCTTGGGGCTCGCGGCGAGCACAGATACGCAGTATTTT

V gene: TRBV2
clone size: -
J gene: TRBJ2-3
D gene: -
CDR3 protein: CASGPDTQYF
CDR3 DNA: TGTGCCAGCGGCCCAGATACGCAGTATTTT

V gene: TRBV6-2/TRBV6-3
clone size: -
J gene: TRBJ1-4
D gene: -
CDR3 protein: CASSPVDEKLFF
CDR3 DNA: TGTGCCAGCAGTCCAGTGGATGAAAAACTGTTTTTT

V gene: TRBV7-3
clone size: -
J gene: TRBJ2-3
D gene: -
CDR3 protein: CASSLTRVDTQYF
CDR3 DNA: TGTGCCAGCAGCTTAACCAGGGTGGATACGCAGTATTTT

V gene: TRBV12-3/TRBV12-4
clone size: -
J gene: TRBJ2-4
D gene: -
CDR3 protein: CASTNSEVQYF
CDR3 DNA: TGTGCCAGCACCAACTCTGAGGTTCAGTACTTC

V gene: TRBV12-3/TRBV12-4
clone size: -
J gene: TRBJ2-5
D gene: -
CDR3 protein: CASSFSGLGTQYF
CDR3 DNA: TGTGCCAGCAGTTTTTCGGGTTTGGGGACCCAGTACTTC

V gene: TRBV6-6
clone size: -
J gene: TRBJ1-2
D gene: -
CDR3 protein: CASSYSNGHYTF
CDR3 DNA: TGTGCCAGCAGTTACTCGAATGGCCACTACACCTTC

V gene: TRBV9
clone size: -
J gene: TRBJ2-6
D gene: -
CDR3 protein: CASSVGPSGANVLTF
CDR3 DNA: TGTGCCAGCAGCGTAGGGCCCTCTGGGGCCAACGTCCTGACTTTC

V gene: TRBV27
clone size: -
J gene: TRBJ2-2
D gene: -
CDR3 protein: CASSLSPSGELFF
CDR3 DNA: TGTGCCAGCAGTTTATCCCCGTCCGGGGAGCTGTTTTTT

V gene: TRBV19
clone size: -
J gene: TRBJ2-1
D gene: -
CDR3 protein: CASSAIGEENEQFF
CDR3 DNA: TGTGCCAGTAGTGCCATCGGGGAGGAGAATGAGCAGTTCTTC

V gene: TRBV3-1/TRBV3-2
clone size: -
J gene: TRBJ2-7
D gene: TRBD2
CDR3 protein: CASSLLATSYEQYF
CDR3 DNA: TGTGCCAGCAGCTTACTAGCGACCAGCTACGAGCAGTACTTC

V gene: TRBV7-8
clone size: few
J gene: TRBJ1-6
D gene: -
CDR3 protein: CASSLAAAGSYNSPLHF
CDR3 DNA: TGTGCCAGCAGCTTAGCGGCTGCGGGCTCCTATAATTCACCCCTCCACTTT

V gene: TRBV10-3
clone size: -
J gene: TRBJ1-2
D gene: -
CDR3 protein: CAISEIEGAGYTF
CDR3 DNA: TGTGCCATCAGTGAGATTGAGGGTGCTGGCTACACCTTC

V gene: TRBV15
clone size: -
J gene: TRBJ2-2
D gene: -
CDR3 protein: CATSRTVMNTGELFF
CDR3 DNA: TGTGCCACCAGCAGAACGGTTATGAACACCGGGGAGCTGTTTTTT

V gene: TRBV7-2
clone size: -
J gene: TRBJ2-7
D gene: TRBD2
CDR3 protein: CASSLRGLAGDVFYEQYF
CDR3 DNA: TGTGCCAGCAGCTTACGGGGACTAGCGGGGGATGTCTTCTACGAGCAGTACTTC

V gene: TRBV29-1
clone size: -
J gene: TRBJ1-1
D gene: -
CDR3 protein: CSVRTDMNTEAFF
CDR3 DNA: TGCAGCGTGCGGACAGACATGAACACTGAAGCTTTCTTT

V gene: TRBV3-1/TRBV3-2
clone size: -
J gene: TRBJ1-1
D gene: -
CDR3 protein: CASSLTRGADTEAFF
CDR3 DNA: TGTGCCAGCAGCCTCACTCGGGGGGCTGACACTGAAGCTTTCTTT

V gene: TRBV19
clone size: -
J gene: TRBJ1-4
D gene: -
CDR3 protein: CASSIAGRVREKLFF
CDR3 DNA: TGTGCCAGTAGTATAGCGGGCAGGGTTAGGGAAAAACTGTTTTTT

V gene: TRBV5-1
clone size: -
J gene: TRBJ1-2
D gene: TRBD1
CDR3 protein: CASSLPGQGNYGYTF
CDR3 DNA: TGCGCCAGCAGCCTGCCGGGACAGGGAAACTATGGCTACACCTTC

V gene: TRBV4-3
clone size: -
J gene: TRBJ1-2
D gene: TRBD1
CDR3 protein: CASSQDPGGPTNYGYTF
CDR3 DNA: TGCGCCAGCAGCCAAGATCCAGGGGGCCCTACTAACTATGGCTACACCTTC

V gene: TRBV5-4
clone size: -
J gene: TRBJ1-4
D gene: -
CDR3 protein: CASSWRRGATNEKLFF
CDR3 DNA: TGTGCCAGCAGCTGGAGGAGGGGAGCAACTAATGAAAAACTGTTTTTT

V gene: TRBV5-4
clone size: few
J gene: TRBJ2-1
D gene: TRBD1
CDR3 protein: CASRADRALYNEQFF
CDR3 DNA: TGTGCCAGCCGCGCTGACAGGGCCCTTTACAATGAGCAGTTCTTC

V gene: TRBV5-4
clone size: once
J gene: TRBJ1-3
D gene: TRBD1
CDR3 protein: CASSRGRDRGPMLSGNTIYF
CDR3 DNA: TGTGCCAGCAGTCGGGGTCGGGACAGGGGTCCGATGCTTTCTGGAAACACCATATATTTT

V gene: TRBV6-6
clone size: -
J gene: TRBJ2-7
D gene: TRBD2
CDR3 protein: CASTLAGGGSYEQYF
CDR3 DNA: TGTGCCAGCACTCTAGCGGGGGGTGGCTCCTACGAGCAGTACTTC